Sequencing of this T cell receptor (beta chain) was carried out in a study of T cell responses to AZD1222 COVID-19 vaccine. Regarding this clone: Its matching antigen is unknown.

The assay was immunoSEQ multiplex PCR, and TCRdb's table has in-frame clones only and misses some. Of some 95,000 clones listed, around 89% are singletons. Study observations and caveats: Within unmutated variant regions lay the reported targets of nearly half of spike-specific TCRs.

Germline V lookup: CDR1 WNHNN, CDR2 SYGVQD (reference sequence). CDR3 length equals 15 residues. V lost 7 bases to trimming and J lost 2 bases; unmatched junction nucleotides: 7. The chain has TRBV10-1 and TRBJ2-5, with TRBD1 identical over 10 bases. The sequence came from an adult who received the AZD1222 COVID-19 vaccine. The sample was peripheral blood, taken 28 days after the second AZD1222 dose. CDR3 coding DNA: TGCGCCAGCACCCCAGTGGGACAGGGGCAAGAGACCCAGTACTTC. Translated, it gives CASTPVGQGQETQYF.